This T cell receptor (beta chain) emerged from a study of cytotoxic CD8 clonotypes in ibrutinib-treated CLL (dated by TCRdb to the early 2020s). A note on the overall study: The cohort was composed of under 12 relapsed/refractory and around 14 treatment-naive patients; IGHV unmutated status was identified in under 18 patients. Cryopreserved peripheral blood mononuclear cells were collected at three points: before therapy, at response, and at either sustained remission or disease progression. Every sample from remission and from progressive disease was obtained while the patients were still on ibrutinib. Longitudinal samples were available for about 30% of the roughly 86 trial participants. Response samples were taken after a median of around 13 months on treatment, ranging from about 6 to 40 months. On average, each sample had about 260,000 productive templates and under 95,000 productive rearrangements. Responses were partial in around 24 patients and complete in 2; after median approximately 5.5 years follow-up, about 14 stayed in remission and roughly twelve progressed.

Each clonotype received, on average, around 9.6x coverage in deep resolution sequencing performed on a MiSeq, where the target depth lay between 1 in 1 million and 1 in 200,000 T cells. The immunoSEQ hsTCRB Kit was used to generate TCR beta libraries. On the authors' methods: The data were analyzed with ImmunoSEQ Analyzer and ImmunoSEQ Data Assistant, and V, D and J gene assignments followed IMGT definitions. Clonality, which ranges from 0 to 1, was calculated as one minus the normalized Shannon entropy of productive rearrangement frequencies. Public clonotype analysis was restricted to overrepresented clonotypes comprising at least 0.05% of each patient's repertoire. Some 14 age-matched healthy donor repertoires from immuneACCESS served as clonality controls. The table was pulled from immuneACCESS by TCRdb, which kept in-frame rearrangements only. Such tables lose some clones; where checked, under half of the loss comes from unresolved V genes, and the rest has no known cause. The DNA was the basis for D and trimming; V, J and clone size are from that table. This sample holds some 29,000 clones; roughly 69% were observed only once. The ten most abundant clones make up roughly 50% of the sample.

The label giving this sample's time point can be read as: 20 to 25 months on ibrutinib. For TCR beta library preparation, about 2 micrograms of genomic DNA was extracted from cryopreserved PBMCs. Longitudinal blood samples from CLL patients receiving ibrutinib monotherapy were subjected to high-throughput TCR beta sequencing. Patients were enrolled in a phase 2 open-label single-center ibrutinib monotherapy trial. Broad study findings and their caveats: Lymph node repertoires were not examined, and the timing of sampling was not matched between patients in sustained remission and those whose disease progressed. Clonality increased at ibrutinib response, stayed stable in sustained remission, and fell back toward baseline at progression. Public clonotypes were rare and either shrank or stayed stable during treatment, and the rise in clonality at ibrutinib response reflected expansion of private clonotypes. Baseline clonality was found to be higher than that of age-matched healthy donors and was strongly correlated with circulating CD8+ T-cell counts.

A word on this clone: Its antigen is currently not known. The record has no base qualities; no much larger clone is one base away.

This receptor was identified in a human donor with chronic lymphocytic leukemia. Sequences were derived from PBMCs, sampled after 24 months of ibrutinib treatment.

The CDR3 region: CASSSGSNTEAFF. The nucleotide sequence is given as TGTGCCAGCAGCTCGGGATCGAACACTGAAGCTTTCTTT. The rearrangement joined TRBV7-3 to TRBJ1-1; confidence is insufficient to name the D gene. The CDR3 numbers 13 residues from cysteine through phenylalanine. Left in the record is the CDR3 DNA by itself, 39 bases read in frame from the first base. Per the germline V gene, SGHTA is the CDR1 and FQGTGA is the CDR2. At the junction V is shortened by 4 bases and J by 1 base, with 7 bases in between.